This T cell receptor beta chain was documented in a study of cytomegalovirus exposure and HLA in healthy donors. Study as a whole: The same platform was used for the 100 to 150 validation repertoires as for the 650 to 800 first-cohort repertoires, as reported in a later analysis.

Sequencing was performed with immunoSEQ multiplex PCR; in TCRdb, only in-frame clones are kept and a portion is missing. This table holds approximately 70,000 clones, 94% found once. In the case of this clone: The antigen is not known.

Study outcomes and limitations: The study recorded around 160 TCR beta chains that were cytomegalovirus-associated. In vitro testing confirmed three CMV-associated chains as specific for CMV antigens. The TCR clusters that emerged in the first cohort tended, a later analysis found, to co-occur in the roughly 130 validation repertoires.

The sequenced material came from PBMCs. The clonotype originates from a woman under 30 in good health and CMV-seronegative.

The CDR3 loop reads CASSPTAPPLYNEQFF. The DNA of the CDR3 is TGTGCCAGCTCACCGACAGCCCCACCACTTTACAATGAGCAGTTCTTC. The V call is TRBV18, the J call TRBJ2-1, with D perhaps matching TRBD1 (5 bases). Deletions cut 3 bases from V and 4 bases from J, with 16 bases between. This CDR3 comprises 16 residues. Germline-derived CDR1 and CDR2 are KGHSH and LQKENI.